Listed below are T cell receptor beta chains from one sample, sequenced in a study of quantifying T cell responses using KT2 cells. Via MiXCR, TCRdb re-called the UMI-ligation and nested PCR reads, giving one row per CDR3 protein. Of fewer than 40,000 distinct CDR3 sequences in the sample, roughly 7.2% were seen once. The sequenced sample was PBMCs spiked with cells of the T cell clone KT2. Receptor source: a human donor. The CDR3 runs from the conserved cysteine through the conserved F or W. The D gene is left open where the match is weak. Part of the rows lack a size; the others show once, few, many or a class for expanded clones.

CASYLRPTMNTEAFF | TGTGCCAGCTACCTTCGACCGACAATGAACACTGAAGCTTTCTTT | TRBJ1-1 | NA | TRBV5-6 | NA
CASTLDRGQSEAFF | TGTGCCAGCACCCTGGACAGGGGGCAGAGTGAAGCTTTCTTT | TRBJ1-1 | TRBD1 | TRBV2 | many
CASSLLLVSRNEQFF | TGTGCCAGCAGCTTACTACTAGTATCAAGGAATGAGCAGTTCTTC | TRBJ2-1 | NA | TRBV7-9 | many
CASTTTGTNTDTQYF | TGTGCCAGCACCACAACCGGGACAAACACAGATACGCAGTATTTT | TRBJ2-3 | NA | TRBV12-3/TRBV12-4 | many
CASSPDSGEQFF | TGTGCCAGCAGTCCGGACTCGGGTGAGCAGTTCTTC | TRBJ2-1 | NA | TRBV13 | many
CASSRMDQRAKNIQYF | TGTGCCAGCAGCAGAATGGACCAACGAGCCAAAAACATTCAGTACTTC | TRBJ2-4 | NA | TRBV5-6 | few
CSVHDNEKLFF | TGCAGCGTCCATGATAATGAAAAACTGTTTTTT | TRBJ1-4 | NA | TRBV29-1 | many
CASSQGVRVMNTEAFF | TGTGCCAGCAGCCAAGGTGTCAGGGTTATGAACACTGAAGCTTTCTTT | TRBJ1-1 | NA | TRBV3-1 | NA
CASRTGGANEKLFF | TGTGCCAGCAGGACCGGGGGGGCTAATGAAAAACTGTTTTTT | TRBJ1-4 | NA | TRBV2 | many
CASSASGTDTQYF | TGTGCCAGCAGTGCTAGCGGCACAGATACGCAGTATTTT | TRBJ2-3 | NA | TRBV6-4 | many
CSVGPGAGTEAFF | TGCAGCGTAGGGCCGGGGGCTGGGACTGAAGCTTTCTTT | TRBJ1-1 | NA | TRBV29-1 | few
CASSKLIGLLDGYTF | TGTGCCAGCAGCAAGTTGATTGGACTTTTGGATGGCTACACCTTC | TRBJ1-2 | NA | TRBV21-1 | many
CASSVGAGTGGMSTDTQYF | TGTGCCAGCAGCGTAGGGGCCGGGACAGGGGGGATGAGCACAGATACGCAGTATTTT | TRBJ2-3 | TRBD1 | TRBV9 | NA
CASSFGATDTQYF | TGTGCCAGCAGCTTTGGAGCCACAGATACGCAGTATTTT | TRBJ2-3 | NA | TRBV5-4 | many
CSARDRNTEAFF | TGCAGTGCTAGAGACAGGAACACTGAAGCTTTCTTT | TRBJ1-1 | NA | TRBV20-1 | many
CASSEALRGRGGASDTQYF | TGTGCCAGCAGTGAAGCGCTTCGGGGACGCGGGGGGGCCTCAGATACGCAGTATTTT | TRBJ2-3 | TRBD2 | TRBV2 | many
CASSLNGPAFF | TGTGCCAGCAGCTTAAATGGTCCGGCTTTCTTT | TRBJ1-1 | NA | TRBV7-2 | many
CASSFHGRRGGTDTQYF | TGTGCCAGCAGCTTCCATGGTCGGAGGGGCGGCACAGATACGCAGTATTTT | TRBJ2-3 | NA | TRBV7-9 | few
CASRRGQGVTDTQYF | TGTGCCAGCAGACGAGGACAGGGTGTCACAGATACGCAGTATTTT | TRBJ2-3 | TRBD1 | TRBV27 | NA
CASSFPGVGQETQYF | TGTGCCAGCAGCTTCCCCGGAGTAGGCCAAGAGACCCAGTACTTC | TRBJ2-5 | NA | TRBV11-2 | few
CASSPGSMFSDTQYF | TGTGCCAGCAGCCCCGGTTCGATGTTCTCAGATACGCAGTATTTT | TRBJ2-3 | NA | TRBV7-9 | NA
CSARPSGGPLEQFF | TGCAGTGCTAGACCTAGCGGGGGGCCCCTTGAGCAGTTCTTC | TRBJ2-1 | TRBD2 | TRBV20-1 | NA
CASSLVKPPQDTQYF | TGCGCCAGCAGCTTGGTCAAGCCTCCACAGGATACGCAGTATTTT | TRBJ2-3 | NA | TRBV5-1 | NA
CASRIYWGSGTYNEQFF | TGTGCCAGCAGGATTTATTGGGGGAGCGGGACCTACAATGAGCAGTTCTTC | TRBJ2-1 | TRBD2 | TRBV27 | NA
CATSSSGVCHTHDALCSNQPQHF | TGTGCGACCAGCTCCTCTGGGGTTTGCCACACTCATGATGCACTGTGTAGCAATCAGCCCCAGCATTTT | TRBJ1-5 | NA | TRBV15 | NA
CASSPFLDRSTAFF | TGCGCCAGCAGCCCCTTCTTAGACAGATCGACAGCTTTCTTT | TRBJ1-1 | NA | TRBV5-1 | many
CASRKTGGAFF | TGTGCCAGCAGGAAGACAGGAGGAGCTTTCTTT | TRBJ1-1 | NA | TRBV6-2/TRBV6-3 | many
CASSLSIVSGSPLHF | TGTGCCAGCAGCTTATCTATAGTTTCGGGGTCACCCCTCCACTTT | TRBJ1-6 | NA | TRBV7-2 | many
CASSRERDGGYTF | TGTGCCAGCAGCCGCGAACGGGATGGCGGCTACACCTTC | TRBJ1-2 | NA | TRBV14 | few
CATSDSRRRTYEQYF | TGTGCCACCAGTGATTCTCGCCGGCGGACCTACGAGCAGTACTTC | TRBJ2-7 | NA | TRBV24-1 | NA
CSVGRSGAGTEAFF | TGCAGCGTTGGAAGGTCAGGGGCGGGCACTGAAGCTTTCTTT | TRBJ1-1 | NA | TRBV29-1 | NA
CASSKTGTATQETQYF | TGCGCCAGCAGCAAAACCGGGACAGCCACACAAGAGACCCAGTACTTC | TRBJ2-5 | TRBD1 | TRBV5-1 | few
CASSFHGADTQYF | TGTGCCAGCAGCTTTCATGGGGCAGATACGCAGTATTTT | TRBJ2-3 | NA | TRBV11-3 | NA
CASSESRASGPAGELFF | TGTGCCAGCAGTGAATCTAGGGCTAGCGGACCTGCCGGGGAGCTGTTTTTT | TRBJ2-2 | TRBD2 | TRBV25-1 | many
CASSLGRRVGEQFF | TGTGCCAGCAGTTTGGGACGCCGGGTAGGCGAGCAGTTCTTC | TRBJ2-1 | NA | TRBV12-3/TRBV12-4 | NA
CSARGSRDYEQYF | TGCAGTGCTAGGGGGTCCAGGGACTACGAGCAGTACTTC | TRBJ2-7 | NA | TRBV20-1 | many
CASSQLNYGYTF | TGTGCCAGCAGCCAATTAAACTATGGCTACACCTTC | TRBJ1-2 | NA | TRBV16 | many
CSAPPAGGRAGNEQFF | TGCAGTGCGCCCCCTGCAGGGGGGCGAGCAGGCAATGAGCAGTTCTTC | TRBJ2-1 | NA | TRBV20-1 | once
CASTPTGVHEKLFF | TGTGCCAGCACCCCGACAGGGGTACATGAAAAACTGTTTTTT | TRBJ1-4 | TRBD1 | TRBV12-3/TRBV12-4 | many
CATSDVAGAGTGELFF | TGTGCCACCAGTGACGTCGCTGGGGCCGGCACCGGGGAGCTGTTTTTT | TRBJ2-2 | NA | TRBV24-1 | NA
CASSPTDRLYDYGYTF | TGTGCCAGCTCACCAACGGACAGACTTTATGACTATGGCTACACCTTC | TRBJ1-2 | NA | TRBV18 | many
CASSSTPFYNSPLHF | TGTGCCAGCAGCTCAACACCCTTCTATAATTCACCCCTCCACTTT | TRBJ1-6 | NA | TRBV7-2 | few
CASTRGALNTGELFF | TGTGCCAGTACCCGGGGGGCACTTAACACCGGGGAGCTGTTTTTT | TRBJ2-2 | NA | TRBV5-8 | many
CASSLVAGPSYNEQFF | TGTGCCAGCAGCTTAGTGGCGGGGCCCTCCTACAATGAGCAGTTCTTC | TRBJ2-1 | NA | TRBV7-9 | NA
CASSQEQGSPLHF | TGCGCCAGCAGCCAAGAACAGGGTTCACCCCTCCACTTT | TRBJ1-6 | NA | TRBV4-3 | many
CASRAGTEQYF | TGTGCCAGCAGGGCAGGGACCGAGCAGTACTTC | TRBJ2-7 | NA | TRBV6-5 | many
CSVPFAGGNNEQFF | TGCAGCGTTCCCTTTGCGGGAGGAAACAATGAGCAGTTCTTC | TRBJ2-1 | TRBD2 | TRBV29-1 | many
CATRDSFNYGYTF | TGTGCCACCAGGGACAGTTTTAACTATGGCTACACCTTC | TRBJ1-2 | TRBD1 | TRBV19 | NA
CSVAVSTNTGELFF | TGCAGCGTTGCAGTCAGTACGAACACCGGGGAGCTGTTTTTT | TRBJ2-2 | NA | TRBV29-1 | few